This entry describes one T cell receptor (beta chain). The antigen remains unidentified. This entry is derived from a study of graft-versus-host responses after intestinal transplantation. Study-level background: Every one of the recipients received anti-thymocyte globulin induction and afterwards took tacrolimus and steroids for around 3 years.

Points from the study as a whole: Across patients carrying graft-donor T cell macrochimerism, allografts held high graft-versus-host to host-versus-graft clonal ratios.

Here immunoSEQ multiplex PCR was the method, and the copy in TCRdb shows in-frame clones only, minus some. This sample has more than 20,000 clones, with 80% to 90% found just once. The V end was cut by 5 bases, the J end by 0 bases, with 10 bases between. CDR1 and CDR2 from the germline V gene are SGHTA and FQGTGA. The CDR3 sequence is 14 residues long. This receptor was taken from a human patient who received an intestinal transplant, so some T cells may come from the graft donor. The material sequenced was PBMCs, taken around 460 days after intestinal transplant. The chain couples TRBV7-3 to TRBJ1-2; maybe TRBD1 (6 bases). The CDR3 coding sequence is TGTGCCAGCAGCGCAGGACAGACTAACTATGGCTACACCTTC. As protein: CASSAGQTNYGYTF. Looking up the rest from reference TRBV7-3 and TRBJ1-2 gives the full variable domain: GAGVSQTPSNKVTEKGKYVELRCDPISGHTALYWYRQSLGQGPEFLIYFQGTGAADDSGLPNDRFFAVRPEGSVSTLKIQRTERGDSAVYLCASSAGQTNYGYTFGSGTRLTVV.